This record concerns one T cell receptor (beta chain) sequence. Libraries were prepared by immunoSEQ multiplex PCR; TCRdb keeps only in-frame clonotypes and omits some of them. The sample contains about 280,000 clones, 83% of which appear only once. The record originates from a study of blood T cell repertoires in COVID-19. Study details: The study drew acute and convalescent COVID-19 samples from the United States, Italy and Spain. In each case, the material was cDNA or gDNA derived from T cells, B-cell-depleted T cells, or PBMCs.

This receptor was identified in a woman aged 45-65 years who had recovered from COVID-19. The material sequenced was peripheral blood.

In DNA form, the CDR3 reads TGTGCCAGCTCACCGCCCCCCCAGTCCTACGAGCAGTACTTC. Translation gives CASSPPPQSYEQYF. The gene calls are TRBV18 and TRBJ2-7; the D is unclear. The CDR3 covers 14 residues. V lost 3 bases and J lost 1, with 10 bases in between. Germline CDR1 reads KGHSH; CDR2 reads LQKENI.